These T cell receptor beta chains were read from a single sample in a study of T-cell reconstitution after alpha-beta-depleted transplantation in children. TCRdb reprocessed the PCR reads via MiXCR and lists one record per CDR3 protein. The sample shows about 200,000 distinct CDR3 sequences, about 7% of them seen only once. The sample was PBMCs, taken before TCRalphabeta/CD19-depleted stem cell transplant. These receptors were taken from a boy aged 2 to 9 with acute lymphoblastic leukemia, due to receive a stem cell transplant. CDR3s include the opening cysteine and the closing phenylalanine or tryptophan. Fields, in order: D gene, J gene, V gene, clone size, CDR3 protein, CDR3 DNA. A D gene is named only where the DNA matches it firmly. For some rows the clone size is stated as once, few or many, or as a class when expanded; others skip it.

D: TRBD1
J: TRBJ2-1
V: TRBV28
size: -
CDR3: CASPPRQGWGYNEQFF
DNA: TGTGCCAGCCCCCCGAGACAGGGATGGGGATACAATGAGCAGTTCTTC

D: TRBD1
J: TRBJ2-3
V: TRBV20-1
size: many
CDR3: CSARDRGTATDTQYF
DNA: TGCAGTGCTAGAGATCGAGGGACAGCTACAGATACGCAGTATTTT

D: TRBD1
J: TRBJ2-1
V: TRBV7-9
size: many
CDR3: CASSSRDSNNEQFF
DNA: TGTGCCAGCAGCTCAAGGGACAGCAACAATGAGCAGTTCTTC

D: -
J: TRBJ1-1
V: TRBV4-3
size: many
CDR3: CASSQDGVGEAFF
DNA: TGCGCCAGCAGCCAAGATGGTGTAGGTGAAGCTTTCTTT

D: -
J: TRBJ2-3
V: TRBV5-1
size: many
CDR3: CASSLGQDTDTQYF
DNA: TGCGCCAGCAGCTTGGGACAGGACACAGATACGCAGTATTTT

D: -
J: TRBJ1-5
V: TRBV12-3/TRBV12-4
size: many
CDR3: CASRQGPNSNQPQHF
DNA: TGTGCCAGCAGACAGGGACCCAATAGCAATCAGCCCCAGCATTTT

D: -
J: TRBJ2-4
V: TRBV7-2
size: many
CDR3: CASSLTTGTKNIQYF
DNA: TGTGCCAGCAGCTTAACAACAGGAACCAAAAACATTCAGTACTTC

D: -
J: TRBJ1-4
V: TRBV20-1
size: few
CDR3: CSALENEKLFF
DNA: TGCAGTGCCCTTGAAAATGAAAAACTGTTTTTT

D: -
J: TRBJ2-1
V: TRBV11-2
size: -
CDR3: CASTGGRDPVGEQFF
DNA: TGTGCCAGCACCGGGGGTAGGGACCCAGTAGGTGAGCAGTTCTTC

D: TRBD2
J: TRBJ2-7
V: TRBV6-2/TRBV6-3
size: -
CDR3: CASGTSGNYEQYF
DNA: TGTGCCAGCGGGACTAGCGGAAACTACGAGCAGTACTTC

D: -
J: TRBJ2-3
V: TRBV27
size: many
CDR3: CASSSGAQDTQYF
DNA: TGTGCCAGCAGTTCTGGGGCCCAAGATACGCAGTATTTT

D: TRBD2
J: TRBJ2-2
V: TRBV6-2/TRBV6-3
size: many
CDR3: CASRPGTSGGAILSGELFF
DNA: TGTGCCAGCAGGCCCGGGACTAGCGGGGGGGCCATTCTATCCGGGGAGCTGTTTTTT

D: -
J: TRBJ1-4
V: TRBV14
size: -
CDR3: CASSRPRARTNEKLFF
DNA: TGTGCCAGCAGCCGTCCTCGGGCTAGAACTAATGAAAAACTGTTTTTT

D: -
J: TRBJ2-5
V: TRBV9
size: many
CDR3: CASSPSIGEETQYF
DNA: TGTGCCAGCAGCCCCTCCATAGGGGAAGAGACCCAGTACTTC

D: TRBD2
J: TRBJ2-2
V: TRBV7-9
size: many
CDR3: CASSWASGGWNTGELFF
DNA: TGTGCCAGCAGCTGGGCTAGCGGGGGATGGAACACCGGGGAGCTGTTTTTT

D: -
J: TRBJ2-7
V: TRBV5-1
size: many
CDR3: CASSLSASASYEQYF
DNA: TGCGCCAGCAGCTTATCGGCCAGCGCGAGCTACGAGCAGTACTTC

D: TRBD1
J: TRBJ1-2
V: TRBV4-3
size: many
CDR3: CASSQEWKGAGANYGYTF
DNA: TGCGCCAGCAGCCAAGAATGGAAGGGGGCGGGAGCTAACTATGGCTACACCTTC

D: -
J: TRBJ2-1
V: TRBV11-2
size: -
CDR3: CASSHRGRGPYNEQFF
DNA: TGTGCCAGCAGCCACCGGGGCAGGGGACCCTACAATGAGCAGTTCTTC

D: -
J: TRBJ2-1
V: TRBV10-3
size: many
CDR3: CAISERVAETYNEQFF
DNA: TGTGCCATCAGTGAGAGGGTAGCGGAGACCTACAATGAGCAGTTCTTC

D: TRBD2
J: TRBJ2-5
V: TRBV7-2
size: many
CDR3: CASSATSGGPKETQYF
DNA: TGTGCCAGCAGCGCCACTAGCGGGGGTCCTAAAGAGACCCAGTACTTC